These T cell receptor beta chains were read from a single sample in a study of post-analysis software for immune sequencing data. MiXCR, run by TCRdb on the PCR reads, gives a single entry per CDR3 protein. The sample lists about 620,000 distinct CDR3 sequences; roughly 45% were seen once. The source material was blood. The receptors come from a girl under 18 with multiple sclerosis. Both conserved end residues are part of each CDR3. A D gene is named only where the DNA matches it firmly. Some rows have no size entry. The others give once, few or many, or a class for an expanded clone.

NA,TRBD1,TRBJ2-5,TRBV20-1,CSAWDGTGDVKQYF,TGCAGTGCTTGGGACGGGACAGGGGATGTCAAGCAGTACTTC
NA,TRBD2,TRBJ2-7,TRBV6-2/TRBV6-3,CASTKGGGGGNEQYF,TGTGCCAGCACCAAAGGTGGCGGGGGTGGTAATGAGCAGTACTTC
few,NA,TRBJ1-1,TRBV6-6,CASSYAHGGLEAFF,TGTGCCAGCAGTTACGCTCATGGGGGGCTCGAAGCTTTCTTT
once,NA,TRBJ1-5,TRBV20-1,CSARDPGVNQPQHF,TGCAGTGCTAGAGATCCGGGGGTGAATCAGCCCCAGCATTTT
NA,TRBD1,TRBJ2-3,TRBV2,CASTGTGGGNTQYF,TGTGCCAGCACCGGGACAGGAGGTGGAAATACGCAGTATTTT
NA,TRBD1,TRBJ2-3,TRBV10-3,CAISESRGQVKDTQYF,TGTGCCATCAGTGAGTCGAGGGGACAGGTCAAAGATACGCAGTATTTT
few,NA,TRBJ2-5,TRBV6-6,CASSYPLHQTQYF,TGTGCCAGCAGTTACCCCCTCCATCAGACCCAGTACTTC
NA,NA,TRBJ1-4,TRBV27,CASSYGGSANEKLFF,TGTGCCAGCAGTTACGGGGGGTCGGCTAATGAAAAACTGTTTTTT
many,NA,TRBJ2-7,TRBV27,CASSPTAAGEQYF,TGTGCCAGCAGCCCAACCGCGGCGGGTGAGCAGTACTTC
NA,TRBD2,TRBJ2-5,TRBV12-3/TRBV12-4,CASSFGSGSLGGQETQYF,TGTGCCAGCAGTTTTGGTAGCGGGAGTTTGGGGGGCCAAGAGACCCAGTACTTC
NA,TRBD2,TRBJ2-4,TRBV7-9,CASSLAASGGKNIQYF,TGTGCCAGCAGCTTAGCCGCTAGCGGGGGCAAAAACATTCAGTACTTC
few,NA,TRBJ2-7,TRBV10-3,CASSHRTSGEQYF,TGTGCCAGCTCGCATCGAACCTCGGGCGAGCAGTACTTC
NA,TRBD2,TRBJ2-3,TRBV29-1,CSVEALAGGTDTQYF,TGCAGCGTTGAGGCGCTAGCGGGGGGCACAGATACGCAGTATTTT
NA,NA,TRBJ2-6,TRBV7-9,CASSLNREVANVLTF,TGTGCCAGCAGCTTAAACAGGGAAGTGGCCAACGTCCTGACTTTC
few,NA,TRBJ2-7,TRBV6-2/TRBV6-3,CASSYPAEQYF,TGTGCCAGCAGTTACCCTGCGGAGCAGTACTTC
few,TRBD1,TRBJ2-7,TRBV5-1,CASSLPGQIYEQYF,TGCGCCAGCAGCTTGCCGGGACAGATATACGAGCAGTACTTC
few,NA,TRBJ2-6,TRBV25-1,CASSASWDDTETSGANVLTF,TGTGCCAGCAGTGCTTCATGGGATGATACAGAGACCTCTGGGGCCAACGTCCTGACTTTC
NA,NA,TRBJ2-7,TRBV10-3,CAISESEVLTLPSYEQYF,TGTGCCATCAGTGAGTCTGAGGTTTTAACCCTCCCCAGCTACGAGCAGTACTTC
few,TRBD1,TRBJ1-5,TRBV6-5,CASSSRTGGGIQPQHF,TGTGCCAGCAGTTCACGAACAGGGGGCGGGATTCAGCCCCAGCATTTT
NA,NA,TRBJ2-1,TRBV6-1,CASPSWGAYNEQFF,TGTGCCAGCCCTAGCTGGGGGGCCTACAATGAGCAGTTCTTC
NA,NA,TRBJ1-6,TRBV20-1,CGARRTLVGGSYNSPLHF,TGCGGTGCTAGAAGAACGCTAGTTGGAGGCTCCTATAATTCACCCCTCCACTTT
once,NA,TRBJ2-7,TRBV7-9,CASSREGNLDSYEQYF,TGTGCCAGCAGCCGCGAGGGCAACTTGGACTCCTACGAGCAGTACTTC
once,NA,TRBJ2-1,TRBV7-9,CASSSVLRGATYNEQFF,TGTGCCAGCAGCTCGGTCCTCCGGGGGGCAACCTACAATGAGCAGTTCTTC
NA,NA,TRBJ1-5,TRBV5-1,CASSLEVGNQPQHF,TGCGCCAGCAGCTTGGAGGTAGGAAATCAGCCCCAGCATTTT
NA,TRBD1,TRBJ2-1,TRBV27,CASCVGQDPDEQFF,TGTGCCAGCTGCGTGGGACAGGACCCTGATGAGCAGTTCTTC
few,NA,TRBJ2-5,TRBV7-9,CASSLRIETQYF,TGTGCCAGCAGTTTAAGAATAGAGACCCAGTACTTC
NA,NA,TRBJ1-4,TRBV20-1,CSAGAPSEKLFF,TGCAGTGCCGGGGCTCCTAGCGAAAAACTGTTTTTT
NA,NA,TRBJ2-1,TRBV5-1,CASSFPTRPSSYNEQFF,TGCGCCAGCAGCTTCCCTACCAGGCCTAGCTCCTACAATGAGCAGTTCTTC